Sequencing of this TCR beta chain was carried out in a study of T-cell reconstitution after alpha-beta-depleted transplantation in children. Findings and limits, study-wide: T cells produced anew were the main source of T-cell counts and diversity one year after transplant. Some patients' high day-60 TCRbeta diversity was traced to surviving recipient T cells and thymic progenitors. Several hundred graft clones that had expanded were reportedly the source of alpha-beta T cells about two months after transplant.

The authors prepared the TCRbeta library with unique molecular identifiers. One entry per CDR3 protein results from TCRdb running MiXCR on the PCR reads. The profile shows approximately 300,000 distinct CDR3 sequences, around a tenth of them singletons. In regard to this clonotype: Its target is unknown.

This CDR3 region has 17 residues. V was trimmed by 7 bases and J by 3 bases, leaving 21 bases between them. The J gene is TRBJ1-4, the V gene TRBV12-3 or TRBV12-4; TRBD1 is a possible D gene (6 bases). The specimen was peripheral blood, collected 180 days after TCRalphabeta/CD19-depleted stem cell transplant. The receptor's source is a male patient between 2 and 15 years old who had a stem cell transplant for chronic granulomatous disease, so the T cells may come from the graft donor. CDR3 protein: CASTNKPYREANEKLFF. The CDR3 DNA reads TGTGCCAGCACCAACAAACCGTACAGGGAAGCTAATGAAAAACTGTTTTTT.